Listed below are T cell receptor beta chains from one sample, sequenced in a study of T cells in Graves' hyperthyroidism and ophthalmopathy. Via MiXCR, TCRdb re-called the multiplex PCR reads, giving one row per CDR3 protein. This table has roughly 570,000 distinct CDR3 sequences, around 16% appearing once. Sequenced sample: blood. These receptors were collected from a woman aged 25 to 45 with Graves' hyperthyroidism. Both conserved end residues are part of each CDR3. The order of the fields is clone size, J gene, V gene, D gene, CDR3 DNA, CDR3 protein. D genes are given only for firm matches. The size field is filled for only some rows; it gives once, few, many or a size class.

clone_size: many; j_call: TRBJ2-4; v_call: TRBV2; d_call: NA; cdr3_nt: TGTGCCAGCAGTGAATTTCGGTCGACAGTGGGGACCAAAAACATTCAGTACTTC; cdr3_aa: CASSEFRSTVGTKNIQYF
clone_size: few; j_call: TRBJ2-1; v_call: TRBV7-2; d_call: TRBD1; cdr3_nt: TGTGCCAGCAGCTCACCCCCTTACTCCGGGACAGGGGGCACCGGGGAGCAGTTCTTC; cdr3_aa: CASSSPPYSGTGGTGEQFF
clone_size: few; j_call: TRBJ2-1; v_call: TRBV7-2; d_call: NA; cdr3_nt: TGTGCCAGCAGCTTAGTTCGGGCGGCCAATGAGCAGTTCTTC; cdr3_aa: CASSLVRAANEQFF
clone_size: NA; j_call: TRBJ1-4; v_call: TRBV9; d_call: NA; cdr3_nt: TGTGCCAGCAGCGCCCAGGGTTCCAATGAAAAACTGTTTTTT; cdr3_aa: CASSAQGSNEKLFF
clone_size: many; j_call: TRBJ1-4; v_call: TRBV18; d_call: NA; cdr3_nt: TGTGCCAGCTCACCGACTTCAGTCGACGCAAAACTGTTTTTT; cdr3_aa: CASSPTSVDAKLFF
clone_size: many; j_call: TRBJ2-3; v_call: TRBV20-1; d_call: NA; cdr3_nt: TGCAGTGCTAGCGGGAGAGTGGCAGATACGCAGTATTTT; cdr3_aa: CSASGRVADTQYF
clone_size: few; j_call: TRBJ2-7; v_call: TRBV6-2/TRBV6-3; d_call: TRBD1; cdr3_nt: TGTGCCAGCAGTTACCTACAGGGGAGCTCCTACGAGCAGTACTTC; cdr3_aa: CASSYLQGSSYEQYF
clone_size: NA; j_call: TRBJ2-2; v_call: TRBV3-1; d_call: TRBD2; cdr3_nt: TGCGCCAGCAGCCAAAGGACTAGCGGGAGGTCGCACGCGAACACCGGGGAGCTGTTTTTT; cdr3_aa: CASSQRTSGRSHANTGELFF
clone_size: NA; j_call: TRBJ1-2; v_call: TRBV29-1; d_call: TRBD1; cdr3_nt: TGCAGCGTTGAAGAGGGACAGGGCTATGGCTACACCTTC; cdr3_aa: CSVEEGQGYGYTF
clone_size: few; j_call: TRBJ2-1; v_call: TRBV20-1; d_call: NA; cdr3_nt: TGCAGTGCTAGAGATAGGAGGACCCCCGGGGGAGAGCAGTTCTTC; cdr3_aa: CSARDRRTPGGEQFF
clone_size: few; j_call: TRBJ2-1; v_call: TRBV4-1; d_call: NA; cdr3_nt: TGCGCCAGCAGCCAGATTTTGGGTGATGAGCAGTTCTTC; cdr3_aa: CASSQILGDEQFF
clone_size: few; j_call: TRBJ2-4; v_call: TRBV6-1; d_call: NA; cdr3_nt: TGTGCCAGCAGTTTCGGGAGCGAGGAAAACATTCAGTACTTC; cdr3_aa: CASSFGSEENIQYF
clone_size: many; j_call: TRBJ2-1; v_call: TRBV12-3/TRBV12-4; d_call: NA; cdr3_nt: TGTGCCAGCAGCACCACCGAACTAGCCCCTAGATTCGATGAGCAGTTCTTC; cdr3_aa: CASSTTELAPRFDEQFF